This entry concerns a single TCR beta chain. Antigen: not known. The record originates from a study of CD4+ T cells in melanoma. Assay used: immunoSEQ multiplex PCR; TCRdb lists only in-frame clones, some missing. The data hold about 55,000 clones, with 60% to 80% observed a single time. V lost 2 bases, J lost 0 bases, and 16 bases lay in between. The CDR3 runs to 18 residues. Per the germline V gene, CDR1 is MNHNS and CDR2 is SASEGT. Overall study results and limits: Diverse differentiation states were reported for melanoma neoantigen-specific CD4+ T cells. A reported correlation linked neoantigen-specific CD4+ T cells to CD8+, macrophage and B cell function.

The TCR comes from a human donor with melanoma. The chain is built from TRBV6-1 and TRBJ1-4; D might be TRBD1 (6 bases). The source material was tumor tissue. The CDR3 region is CASSEYGGGGTTNEKLFF. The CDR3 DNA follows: TGTGCCAGCAGTGAATATGGCGGGGGCGGTACAACTAATGAAAAACTGTTTTTT.